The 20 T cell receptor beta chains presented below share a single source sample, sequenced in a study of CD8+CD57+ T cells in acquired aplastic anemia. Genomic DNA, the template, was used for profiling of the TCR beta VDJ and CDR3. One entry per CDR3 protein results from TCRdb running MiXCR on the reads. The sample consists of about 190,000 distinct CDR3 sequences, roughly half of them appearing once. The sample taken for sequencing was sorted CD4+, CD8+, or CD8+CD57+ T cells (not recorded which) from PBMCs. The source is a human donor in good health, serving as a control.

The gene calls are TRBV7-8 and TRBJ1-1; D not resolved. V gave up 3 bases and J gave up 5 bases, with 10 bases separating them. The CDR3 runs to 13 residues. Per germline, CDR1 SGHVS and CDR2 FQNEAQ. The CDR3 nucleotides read TGTGCCAGCAGCTTTGACCGAGGAACTGAAGCTTTCTTT. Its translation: CASSFDRGTEAFF.

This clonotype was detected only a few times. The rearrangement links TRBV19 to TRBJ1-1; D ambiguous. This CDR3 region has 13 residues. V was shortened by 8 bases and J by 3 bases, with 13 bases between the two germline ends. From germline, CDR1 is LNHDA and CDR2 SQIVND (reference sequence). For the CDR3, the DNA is TGTGCCAGTGACCTCGGGGAGGACACTGAAGCTTTCTTT. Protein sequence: CASDLGEDTEAFF.

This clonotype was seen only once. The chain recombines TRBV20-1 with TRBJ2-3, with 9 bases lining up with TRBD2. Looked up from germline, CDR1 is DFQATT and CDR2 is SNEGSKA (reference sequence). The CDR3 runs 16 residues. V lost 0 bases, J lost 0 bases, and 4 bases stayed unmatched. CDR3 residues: CSARDRLAASTDTQYF. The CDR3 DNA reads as TGCAGTGCTAGAGATAGACTAGCGGCTAGCACAGATACGCAGTATTTT.

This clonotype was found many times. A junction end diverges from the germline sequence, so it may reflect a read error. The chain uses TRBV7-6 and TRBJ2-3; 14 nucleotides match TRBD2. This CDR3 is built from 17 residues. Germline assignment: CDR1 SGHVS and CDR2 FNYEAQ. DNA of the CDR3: TGTGCCAGCAGCCCTCCGGGGACTAGCGGGGGCACAGATGCGCAGTATTTT. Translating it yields CASSPPGTSGGTDAQYF.

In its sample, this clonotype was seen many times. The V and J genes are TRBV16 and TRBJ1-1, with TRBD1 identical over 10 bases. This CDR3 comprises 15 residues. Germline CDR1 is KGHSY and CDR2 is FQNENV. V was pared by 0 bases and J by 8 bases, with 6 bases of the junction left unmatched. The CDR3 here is CASSQSPGQGIEAFF. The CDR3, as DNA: TGTGCCAGCAGCCAATCGCCGGGACAGGGGATAGAAGCTTTCTTT.

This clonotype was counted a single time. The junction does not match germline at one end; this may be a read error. CDR3 nucleotide sequence: TGCGCCAGCAGTCAGACCGGGACAGACCCTTTTGTTGCTTTCTTT. It is translated as CASSQTGTDPFVAFF. The chain is built from TRBV19 and TRBJ1-1; 7 bases fit TRBD1. The CDR3 contains 15 residues. Germline V gene lookup returns CDR1 LNHDA and CDR2 SQIVND (reference sequence).

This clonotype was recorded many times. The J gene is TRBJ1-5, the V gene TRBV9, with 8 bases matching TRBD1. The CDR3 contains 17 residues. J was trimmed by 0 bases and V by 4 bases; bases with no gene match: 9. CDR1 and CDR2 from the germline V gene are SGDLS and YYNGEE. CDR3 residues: CASSQDGGQDSNQPQHF. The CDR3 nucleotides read TGTGCCAGCAGCCAGGATGGGGGACAGGATAGCAATCAGCCCCAGCATTTT.

CDR3 DNA: TGTGCCATCAGTGAGGGTGAGAACACTGAAGCTTTCTTT. Translating gives CAISEGENTEAFF. This chain uses TRBV10-3 with TRBJ1-1, with D unclear. CDR1 ENHRY and CDR2 SYGVKD come from the germline V gene. The CDR3 sequence is 13 residues long. The ends were cut back, 2 bases at V and 1 base at J, with 5 bases in the middle.

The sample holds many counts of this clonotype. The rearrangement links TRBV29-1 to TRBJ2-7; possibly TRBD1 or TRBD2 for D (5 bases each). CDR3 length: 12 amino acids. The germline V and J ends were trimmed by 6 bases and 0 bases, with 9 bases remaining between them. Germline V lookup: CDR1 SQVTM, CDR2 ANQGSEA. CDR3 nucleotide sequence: TGCAGCGTCGGGACGCCCTCCTACGAGCAGTACTTC. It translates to CSVGTPSYEQYF.

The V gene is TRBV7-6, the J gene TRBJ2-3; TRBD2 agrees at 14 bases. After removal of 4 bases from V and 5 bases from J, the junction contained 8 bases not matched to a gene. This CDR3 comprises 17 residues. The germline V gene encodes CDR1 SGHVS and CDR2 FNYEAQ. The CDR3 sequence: CASSSRLAGGPVDTQYF. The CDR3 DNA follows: TGTGCCAGCAGCTCTAGACTAGCGGGAGGGCCCGTAGATACGCAGTATTTT.

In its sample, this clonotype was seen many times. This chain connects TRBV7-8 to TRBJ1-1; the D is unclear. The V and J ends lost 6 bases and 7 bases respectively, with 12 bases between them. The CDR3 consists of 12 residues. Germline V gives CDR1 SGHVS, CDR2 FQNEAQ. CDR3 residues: CASRERSLEAFF. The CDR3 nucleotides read TGTGCCAGCAGGGAGAGAAGCCTTGAAGCTTTCTTT.

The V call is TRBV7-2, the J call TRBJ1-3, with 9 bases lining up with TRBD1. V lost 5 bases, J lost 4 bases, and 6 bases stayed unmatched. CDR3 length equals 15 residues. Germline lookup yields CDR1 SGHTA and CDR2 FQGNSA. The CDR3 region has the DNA TGTGCCAGCAGCCACCCCGGGACAGGGGGAAACACCATATATTTT. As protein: CASSHPGTGGNTIYF.

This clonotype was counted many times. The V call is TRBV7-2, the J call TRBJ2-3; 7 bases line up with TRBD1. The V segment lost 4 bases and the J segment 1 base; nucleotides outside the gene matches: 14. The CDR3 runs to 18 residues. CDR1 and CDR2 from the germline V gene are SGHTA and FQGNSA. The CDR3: CASSYRDRNRWGTDTQYF. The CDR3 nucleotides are TGTGCCAGCAGCTACCGGGACAGAAATCGGTGGGGCACAGATACGCAGTATTTT.

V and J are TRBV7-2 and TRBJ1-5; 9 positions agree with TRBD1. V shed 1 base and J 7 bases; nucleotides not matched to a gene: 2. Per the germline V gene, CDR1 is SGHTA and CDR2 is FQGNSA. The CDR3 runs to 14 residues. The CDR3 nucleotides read TGTGCCAGCAGCTTAGGACAGGGGGTCCAGCCCCAGCATTTT. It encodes CASSLGQGVQPQHF. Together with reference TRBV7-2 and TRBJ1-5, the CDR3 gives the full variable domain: GAGVSQSPSNKVTEKGKDVELRCDPISGHTALYWYRQSLGQGLEFLIYFQGNSAPDKSGLPSDRFSAERTGGSVSTLTIQRTQQEDSAVYLCASSLGQGVQPQHFGDGTRLSIL.

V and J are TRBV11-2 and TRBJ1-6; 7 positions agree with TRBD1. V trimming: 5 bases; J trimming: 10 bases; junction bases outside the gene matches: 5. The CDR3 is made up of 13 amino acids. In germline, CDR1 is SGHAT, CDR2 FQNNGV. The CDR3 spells CASSNTGESPLHF. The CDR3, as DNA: TGTGCCAGCAGCAATACAGGGGAATCACCCCTCCACTTT.

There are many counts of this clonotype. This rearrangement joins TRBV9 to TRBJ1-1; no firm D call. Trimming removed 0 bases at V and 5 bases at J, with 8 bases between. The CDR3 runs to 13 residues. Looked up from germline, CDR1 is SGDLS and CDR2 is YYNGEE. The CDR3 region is CASSVVEQTEAFF. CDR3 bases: TGTGCCAGCAGCGTAGTTGAGCAAACTGAAGCTTTCTTT.

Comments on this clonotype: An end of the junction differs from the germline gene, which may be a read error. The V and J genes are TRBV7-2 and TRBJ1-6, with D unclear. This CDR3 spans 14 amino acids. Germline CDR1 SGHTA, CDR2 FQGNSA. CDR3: CASSQSRLDSPLHF. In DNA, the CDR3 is TGCGCCAGCAGCCAGTCCCGATTGGACTCACCCCTCCACTTT. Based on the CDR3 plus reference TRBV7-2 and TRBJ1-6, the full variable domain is GAGVSQSPSNKVTEKGKDVELRCDPISGHTALYWYRQSLGQGLEFLIYFQGNSAPDKSGLPSDRFSAERTGGSVSTLTIQRTQQEDSAVYLCASSQSRLDSPLHFGNGTRLTVT.

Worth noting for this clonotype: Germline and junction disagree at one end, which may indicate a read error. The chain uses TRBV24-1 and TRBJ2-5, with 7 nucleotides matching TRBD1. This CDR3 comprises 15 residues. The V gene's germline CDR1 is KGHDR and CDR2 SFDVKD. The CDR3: CAASDPRGQQGTQYF. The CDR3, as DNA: TGTGCCGCCAGTGATCCTAGGGGACAGCAAGGGACCCAGTACTTC.

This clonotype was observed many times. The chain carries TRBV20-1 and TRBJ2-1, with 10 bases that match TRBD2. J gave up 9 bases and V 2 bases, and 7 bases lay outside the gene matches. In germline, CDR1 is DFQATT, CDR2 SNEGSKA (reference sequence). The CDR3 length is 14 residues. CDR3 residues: CSARNSGGVIEQFF. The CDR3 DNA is TGCAGTGCTAGAAACAGCGGGGGGGTAATTGAGCAGTTCTTC.

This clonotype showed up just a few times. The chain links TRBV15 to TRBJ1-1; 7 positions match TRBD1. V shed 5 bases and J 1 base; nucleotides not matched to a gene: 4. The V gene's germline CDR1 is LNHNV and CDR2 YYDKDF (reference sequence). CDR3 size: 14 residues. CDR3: CATSLGQPNTEAFF. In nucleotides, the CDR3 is TGTGCCACCAGCTTGGGACAGCCGAACACTGAAGCTTTCTTT.